This T cell receptor beta chain was captured by sequencing in a study of early T cells in non-severe SARS-CoV-2 infection. The wider study: With bulk RNA from unsorted whole blood as input, sequencing yielded unpaired chains. Regarding the study as a whole: Database matching using VDJdb favored anti-spike CD8 responses, with private and CD4 specificities left missing.

The CDR3 is made up of 13 amino acids. V lost 1 base and J lost 9, with 10 bases in between. Germline lookup yields CDR1 SEHNR and CDR2 FQNEAQ (reference sequence). This clonotype showed up just a few times. Its specificity is unknown. Individual cDNA molecules carried attached unique molecular identifiers. Each CDR3 protein gets one entry after TCRdb re-called the 5' RACE reads with MiXCR. Among about 83,000 distinct CDR3 sequences listed, less than 11% were seen once. This chain connects TRBV7-9 to TRBJ2-1, with D unclear. The sample was whole blood, taken at baseline. The TCR comes from an adult who was a healthcare worker with PCR-confirmed SARS-CoV-2 infection or an uninfected control (not recorded which). The CDR3 protein is CASSLESRTEQFF. As DNA, the CDR3 is TGTGCCAGCAGCTTAGAGAGCCGAACTGAGCAGTTCTTC. The entire variable domain, with the rest obtained from reference TRBV7-9 and TRBJ2-1, is as follows: DTGVSQNPRHKITKRGQNVTFRCDPISEHNRLYWYRQTLGQGPEFLTYFQNEAQLEKSRLLSDRFSAERPKGSFSTLEIQRTEQGDSAMYLCASSLESRTEQFFGPGTRLTVL.